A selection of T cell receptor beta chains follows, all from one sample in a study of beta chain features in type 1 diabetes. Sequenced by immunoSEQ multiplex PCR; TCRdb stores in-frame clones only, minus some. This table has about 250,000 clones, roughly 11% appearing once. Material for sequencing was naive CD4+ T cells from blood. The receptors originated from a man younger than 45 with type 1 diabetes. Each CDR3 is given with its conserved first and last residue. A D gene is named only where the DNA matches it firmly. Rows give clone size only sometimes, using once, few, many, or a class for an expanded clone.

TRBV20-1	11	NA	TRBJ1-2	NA	TGCAGTGCGGGGGGATGGTATGGCTACACCTTC	CSAGGWYGYTF
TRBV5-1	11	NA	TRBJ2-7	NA	TGCGCCAGCAGTCGACTCAGCAAGCAGTACTTC	CASSRLSKQYF
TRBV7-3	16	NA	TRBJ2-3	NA	TGTGCCAGCAGCCTTGGGAGTAGCGGCAGCACAGATACGCAGTATTTT	CASSLGSSGSTDTQYF
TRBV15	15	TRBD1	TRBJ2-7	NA	TGTGCCACCAGCAGGGACTTTTCGGGACAGGCAATGCAGTACTTC	CATSRDFSGQAMQYF
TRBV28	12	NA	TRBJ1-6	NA	TGTGCCAGTTGGGGAGGGGACTCACCCCTCCACTTT	CASWGGDSPLHF
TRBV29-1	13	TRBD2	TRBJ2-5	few	TGCAGCTCAGCGGGGGCTACGACGGAGACCCAGTACTTC	CSSAGATTETQYF
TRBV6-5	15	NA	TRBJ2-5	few	TGTGCCAGCAGTTACTCGAGGGGGGGAGACAAGACCCAGTACTTC	CASSYSRGGDKTQYF
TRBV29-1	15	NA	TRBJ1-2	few	TGCAGCGTTGACGGGACTCATTCCCGGGACTATGGCTACACCTTC	CSVDGTHSRDYGYTF
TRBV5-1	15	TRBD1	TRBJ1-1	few	TGCGCCAGCAGCTTCCACGGGACAGGGGACACTGAAGCTTTCTTT	CASSFHGTGDTEAFF
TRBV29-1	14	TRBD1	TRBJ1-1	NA	TGCAGCGCCCTCCCGGGACAGCCTAACACTGAAGCTTTCTTT	CSALPGQPNTEAFF
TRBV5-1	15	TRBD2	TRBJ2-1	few	TGCGCCAGCAGCTTTACTAGCGGGGGATACAATGAGCAGTTCTTC	CASSFTSGGYNEQFF
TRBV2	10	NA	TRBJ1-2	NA	TGTGCCGGCAGCGTTAATGGCTACACCTTC	CAGSVNGYTF
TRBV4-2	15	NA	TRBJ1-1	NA	TGTGCCAGCAGCCAAGATCGGGGGTTGAACACTGAAGCTTTCTTT	CASSQDRGLNTEAFF
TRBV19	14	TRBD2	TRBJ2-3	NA	TGTGCCAGTAGTATGGGGACTAGACTGGATACGCAGTATTTT	CASSMGTRLDTQYF
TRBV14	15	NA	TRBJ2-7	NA	TGTGCCAGCAGCCAAGACCCCAGGGTATCTTACGAGCAGTACTTC	CASSQDPRVSYEQYF
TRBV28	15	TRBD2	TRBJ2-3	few	TGTGCCAGCAGTTTGGCTAGCGGGGGGGCAGGGACGCAGTATTTT	CASSLASGGAGTQYF
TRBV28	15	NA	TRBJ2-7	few	TGTGCCAGCAGTTGGGGTTACCGGACAGATTACGAGCAGTACTTC	CASSWGYRTDYEQYF
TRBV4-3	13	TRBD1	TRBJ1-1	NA	TGCGCCAGCAGAGACAGGGTAGACACTGAAGCTTTCTTT	CASRDRVDTEAFF
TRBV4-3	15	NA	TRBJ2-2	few	TGCGCCAGCAGCCAAGAGGGAGGTTGGGCCGGGGAGCTGTTTTTT	CASSQEGGWAGELFF
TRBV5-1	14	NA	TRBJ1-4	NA	TGCGCCAGCAGCTTGTCAGAGACAAATGAAAAACTGTTTTTT	CASSLSETNEKLFF
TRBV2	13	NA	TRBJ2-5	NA	TGTGCCAGCAGTGAAAGCGGCCGTGAGACCCAGTACTTC	CASSESGRETQYF
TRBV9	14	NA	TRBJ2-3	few	TGTGCCAGCAGTCCTAGCTTATCCACAGATACGCAGTATTTT	CASSPSLSTDTQYF
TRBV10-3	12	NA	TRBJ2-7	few	TGTGCCATCAGTGACGGGATCTACGAGCAGTACTTC	CAISDGIYEQYF
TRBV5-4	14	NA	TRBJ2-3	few	TGTGCCAGCAGCTATTTCCCAGGGACAGATACGCAGTATTTT	CASSYFPGTDTQYF
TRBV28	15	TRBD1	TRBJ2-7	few	TGTGCCAGCAGTTTAGGACAGGGGTCGAGGTACGAGCAGTACTTC	CASSLGQGSRYEQYF
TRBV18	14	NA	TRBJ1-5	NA	TGTGCCAGCTCACCAGACAAGAGTAATCAGCCCCAGCATTTT	CASSPDKSNQPQHF
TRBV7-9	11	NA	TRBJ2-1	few	TGTGCCAGCAGCTTGAACGGTGAGCAGTTCTTC	CASSLNGEQFF
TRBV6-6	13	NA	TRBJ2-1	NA	TGTGCCAGCAGTCCACCCGGGGTCAATGAGCAGTTCTTC	CASSPPGVNEQFF
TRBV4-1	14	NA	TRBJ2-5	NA	TGCGCCAGCAGCCAAGTTGGGTTAGCAGGGGCGAGCCACTTC	CASSQVGLAGASHF
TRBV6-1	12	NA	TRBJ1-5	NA	TGTGCCAGCAGTAACAGGGATCAGCCCCAGCATTTT	CASSNRDQPQHF
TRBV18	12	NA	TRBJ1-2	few	TGTGCCAGCTCACCAGGGGCCGGTGGCTACACCTTC	CASSPGAGGYTF
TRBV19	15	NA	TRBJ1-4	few	TGTGCCAGTAGAGCGCATGGCAGCGATAATGAAAAACTGTTTTTT	CASRAHGSDNEKLFF
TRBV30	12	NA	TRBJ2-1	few	TGTGCCTGGAGCGTAGACAGGCTCCCGCAGTTCTTC	CAWSVDRLPQFF
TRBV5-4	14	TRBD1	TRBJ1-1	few	TGTGCCAGCAGCCAACAGGGGGCGGGCACTGAAGCTTTCTTT	CASSQQGAGTEAFF
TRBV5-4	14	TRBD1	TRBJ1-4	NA	TGTGCCAGCAGTTGGGACAGGGCTCCTGAAAAACTGTTTTTT	CASSWDRAPEKLFF
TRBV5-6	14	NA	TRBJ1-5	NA	TGTGCCAGCAGCTTGGGAGGGTTCAATCAGCCCCAGCATTTT	CASSLGGFNQPQHF
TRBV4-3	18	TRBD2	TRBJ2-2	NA	TGCGCCAGCAGCCAAGAATTGTTGGGAGGGTCTTACGGCGGGGAGCTGTTTTTT	CASSQELLGGSYGGELFF
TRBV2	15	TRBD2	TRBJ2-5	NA	TGTGCCAGCAGTGATGCGGGGGGCCTCCAAGAGACCCAGTACTTC	CASSDAGGLQETQYF